One TCR beta chain is described in this entry. The source of the sample is a study of type 1 and type 2 diabetes patients. Donors had no other autoimmune disease or infection in four weeks. The germline V and J ends were trimmed by 3 bases and 0 bases, with 18 bases remaining between them. This CDR3 region has 16 residues. The germline CDR1 and CDR2 sequences are GTSNPN and SVGIG (reference sequence). Genomic DNA was the PCR template. A primer set of 30 forward and 13 reverse primers amplified the CDR3. MiXCR, applied by TCRdb to the multiplex PCR reads, yields one record per CDR3 protein. In the table there are under 300,000 distinct CDR3 sequences, roughly 48% of which are singletons.

The sequencing sample was made of peripheral blood mononuclear cells (PBMCs). The chain carries TRBV30 and TRBJ2-7; D is uncertain. The clonotype originates from a man aged 18 to 30 with type 2 diabetes. CDR3: CAWSDLPAWVSYEQYF. CDR3 coding DNA: TGTGCCTGGAGCGACCTACCCGCTTGGGTCTCCTACGAGCAGTACTTC.